The 5 T cell receptor beta chains listed next were all sequenced from one sample in a study of T cells in Graves' hyperthyroidism and ophthalmopathy (dated by TCRdb to 2018 to 2020). Library preparation used multiplex PCR. Sequencing used an Illumina HiSeq 2000. The TCR beta CDR3 regions were amplified from the RNA transcripts. A first-round RT-PCR of the TCR CDR3 used the HTBI primer set with the Qiagen OneStep RT-PCR kit. Clones were called with MiXCR by TCRdb after fastp trimmed the public reads at Q25, and only in-frame beta chains were retained. Every CDR3 protein is listed once, alongside the most common genes and DNA of its rows. A total of 500,000 to 600,000 distinct CDR3 sequences appear in this sample, 35% to 55% of them only once. Together, the top ten hold roughly 19% of the sample. The sample was peripheral blood or thyroid tissue (not recorded which). The receptors derive from an adult woman with Graves' disease, either hyperthyroidism or ophthalmopathy (not recorded which).

The V call is TRBV30, the J call TRBJ1-6; D is perhaps TRBD1 (5 bases). This CDR3 has 14 residues. CDR1 is GTSNPN and CDR2 is SVGIG in the germline V gene (reference sequence). V was clipped by 5 bases and J by 6 bases, with 14 bases between them. In DNA form, the CDR3 reads TGTGCCTGGCGCCGGGACGGGATTAATTCACCCCTCCACTTT. Encoded protein: CAWRRDGINSPLHF.

The chain couples TRBV19 to TRBJ2-2, with 9 positions matching TRBD1. The CDR3 has 18 amino acids. The ends lost 9 bases at V and 3 bases at J; junction bases unmatched: 17. The germline gives CDR1 LNHDA, CDR2 SQIVND (reference sequence). CDR3 bases: TGTGCCAGAACCCCTTTCCTCAGGACAGGGGTCGACACCGGGGAGCTGTTTTTT. Its translation is CARTPFLRTGVDTGELFF. The variable domain in full, with the rest retrieved from reference TRBV19 and TRBJ2-2, is DGGITQSPKYLFRKEGQNVTLSCEQNLNHDAMYWYRQDPGQGLRLIYYSQIVNDFQKGDIAEGYSVSREKKESFPLTVTSAQKNPTAFYLCARTPFLRTGVDTGELFFGEGSRLTVL.

The chain is built from TRBV20-1 and TRBJ2-6; 8 nucleotides line up with TRBD1. The junction had 0 bases not matched to a gene; V was cut back by 1 base and J by 1 base. The germline V gene has CDR1 DFQATT and CDR2 SNEGSKA (reference sequence). This CDR3 comprises 15 residues. CDR3: CSARGQGSGANVLTF. Written as DNA, the CDR3 is TGCAGTGCTAGAGGACAGGGGTCTGGGGCCAACGTCCTGACTTTC.

This clonotype has ten or more counts. The chain recombines TRBV6-1 with TRBJ1-1, with a possible D match to TRBD1 (6 bases). The length of the CDR3 is 15 residues. Germline CDR1 and CDR2: MNHNS and SASEGT. Trimming stripped 3 bases from V and 8 bases from J, with 19 bases between. CDR3 in amino acids: CASSDPHGKTGEAFF. CDR3 DNA sequence: TGTGCCAGCAGTGACCCTCATGGGAAGACAGGAGAAGCTTTCTTT.

The chain uses TRBV20-1 and TRBJ2-7; 8 nucleotides align to TRBD2. This CDR3 contains 13 residues. The germline V gene encodes CDR1 DFQATT and CDR2 SNEGSKA (reference sequence). Germline trimming cut 5 bases from V and 6 bases from J; bases unmatched to any gene: 9. The CDR3 DNA reads as TGCAGTGCTTATCTAGCGGGTGTCTCCGAGCAGTACTTC. This gives the protein CSAYLAGVSEQYF.